This T cell receptor (beta chain) was documented in a study of blood T cell repertoires in COVID-19. TCRdb's copy holds only in-frame clones and misses some; the assay was immunoSEQ multiplex PCR. The sample has 26,000 or so clones, around three quarters seen once; the top ten hold approximately 36%. Looked up from germline, CDR1 is GTSNPN and CDR2 is SVGIG (reference sequence). Trimming at V came to 1 base and at J to 3 bases, leaving 7 bases not matched to a gene. This CDR3 comprises 15 residues. This receptor was obtained from a man in his 70s with acute or convalescent COVID-19. Sequenced sample: peripheral blood. The V gene is TRBV30, the J gene TRBJ2-7, with TRBD1 matching 9 bases. The CDR3: CAWSGSGQGLYEQYF. The CDR3 DNA reads as TGTGCCTGGAGTGGATCGGGACAGGGCCTCTACGAGCAGTACTTC.